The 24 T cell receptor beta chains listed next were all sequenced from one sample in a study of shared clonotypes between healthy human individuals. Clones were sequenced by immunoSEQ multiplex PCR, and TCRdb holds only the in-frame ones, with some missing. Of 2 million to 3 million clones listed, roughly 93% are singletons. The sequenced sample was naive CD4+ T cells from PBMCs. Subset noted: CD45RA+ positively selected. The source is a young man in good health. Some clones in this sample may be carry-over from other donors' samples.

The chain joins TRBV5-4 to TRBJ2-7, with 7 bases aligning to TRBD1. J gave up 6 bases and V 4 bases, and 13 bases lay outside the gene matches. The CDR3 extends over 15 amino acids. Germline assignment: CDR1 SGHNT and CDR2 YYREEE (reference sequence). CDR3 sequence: CASSAGTVPPGEQYF. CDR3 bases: TGTGCCAGCAGCGCAGGGACAGTCCCTCCGGGCGAGCAGTACTTC.

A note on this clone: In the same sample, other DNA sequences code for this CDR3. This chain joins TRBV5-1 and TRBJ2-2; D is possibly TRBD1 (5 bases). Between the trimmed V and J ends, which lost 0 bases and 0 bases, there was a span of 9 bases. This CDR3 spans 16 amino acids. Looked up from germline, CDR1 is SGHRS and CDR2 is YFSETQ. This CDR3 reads CASSLEQGTNTGELFF. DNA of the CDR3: TGCGCCAGCAGCTTGGAGCAGGGAACGAACACCGGGGAGCTGTTTTTT. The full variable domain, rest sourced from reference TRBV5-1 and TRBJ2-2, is KAGVTQTPRYLIKTRGQQVTLSCSPISGHRSVSWYQQTPGQGLQFLFEYFSETQRNKGNFPGRFSGRQFSNSRSEMNVSTLELGDSALYLCASSLEQGTNTGELFFGEGSRLTVL.

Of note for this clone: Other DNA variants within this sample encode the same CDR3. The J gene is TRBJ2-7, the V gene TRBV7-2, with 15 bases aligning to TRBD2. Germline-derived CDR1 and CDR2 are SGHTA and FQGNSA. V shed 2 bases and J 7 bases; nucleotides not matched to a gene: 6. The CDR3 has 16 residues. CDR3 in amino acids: CASSLLGLAGGREQYF. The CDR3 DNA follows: TGTGCCAGCAGCTTATTGGGACTAGCGGGAGGTCGGGAGCAGTACTTC.

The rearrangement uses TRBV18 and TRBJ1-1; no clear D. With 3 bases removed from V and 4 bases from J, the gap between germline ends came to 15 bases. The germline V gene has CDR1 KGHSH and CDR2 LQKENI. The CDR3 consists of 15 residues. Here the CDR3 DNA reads TGTGCCAGCTCACCTCGAAAGGGCTGGACCACTGAAGCTTTCTTT. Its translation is CASSPRKGWTTEAFF.

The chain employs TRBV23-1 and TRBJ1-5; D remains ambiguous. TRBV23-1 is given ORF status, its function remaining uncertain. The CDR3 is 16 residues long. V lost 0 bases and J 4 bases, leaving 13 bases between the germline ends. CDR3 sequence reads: CASSQSRDPGNQPQHF. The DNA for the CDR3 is TGCGCCAGCAGTCAATCGCGGGATCCGGGTAATCAGCCCCAGCATTTT.

DNA of the CDR3: TGTGCCAGCAGCTTAGCGCCGACAGGGGGCTCTGGAAACACCATATATTTT. It encodes CASSLAPTGGSGNTIYF. J is TRBJ1-3 and V is TRBV7-2; 9 positions agree with TRBD1. Looked up from germline, CDR1 is SGHTA and CDR2 is FQGNSA. Trimming at V came to 0 bases and at J to 0 bases, leaving 3 bases not matched to a gene. The CDR3 totals 17 residues.

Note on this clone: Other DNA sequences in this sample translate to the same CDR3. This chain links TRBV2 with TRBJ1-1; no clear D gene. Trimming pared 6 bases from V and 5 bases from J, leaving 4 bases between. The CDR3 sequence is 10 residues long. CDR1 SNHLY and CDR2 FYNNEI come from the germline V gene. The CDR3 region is CASRGTEAFF. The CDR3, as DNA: TGTGCCAGCAGGGGGACTGAAGCTTTCTTT.

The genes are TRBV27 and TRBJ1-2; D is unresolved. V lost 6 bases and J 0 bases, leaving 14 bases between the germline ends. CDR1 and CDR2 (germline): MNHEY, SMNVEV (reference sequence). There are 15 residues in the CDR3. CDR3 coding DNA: TGTGCCAGCAGGCCGCCAGGTAAAGCTAACTATGGCTACACCTTC. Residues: CASRPPGKANYGYTF.

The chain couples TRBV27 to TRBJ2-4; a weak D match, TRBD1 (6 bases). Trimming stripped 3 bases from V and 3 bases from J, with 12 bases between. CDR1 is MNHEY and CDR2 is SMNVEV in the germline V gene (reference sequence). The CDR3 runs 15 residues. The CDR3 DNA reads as TGTGCCAGCAGTTTGGGGGCCAGGGTCAAAAACATTCAGTACTTC. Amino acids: CASSLGARVKNIQYF.

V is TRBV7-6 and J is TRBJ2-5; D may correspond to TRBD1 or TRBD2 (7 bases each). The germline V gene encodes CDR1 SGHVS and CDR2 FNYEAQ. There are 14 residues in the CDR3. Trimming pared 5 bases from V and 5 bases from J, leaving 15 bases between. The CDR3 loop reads CASSQGGPGETQYF. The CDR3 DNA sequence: TGTGCCAGCAGCCAGGGGGGGCCGGGGGAGACCCAGTACTTC.

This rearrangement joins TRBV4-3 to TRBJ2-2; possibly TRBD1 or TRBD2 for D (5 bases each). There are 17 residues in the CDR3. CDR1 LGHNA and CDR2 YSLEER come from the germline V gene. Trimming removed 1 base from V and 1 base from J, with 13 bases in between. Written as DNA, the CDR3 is TGCGCCAGCAGCCAAGCACCGGGACCTCAGAACACCGGGGAGCTGTTTTTT. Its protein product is CASSQAPGPQNTGELFF.

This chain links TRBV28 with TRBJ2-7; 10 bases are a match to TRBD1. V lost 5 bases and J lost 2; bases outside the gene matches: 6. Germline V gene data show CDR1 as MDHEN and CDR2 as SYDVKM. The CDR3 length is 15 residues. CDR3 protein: CASSTRDRGTYEQYF. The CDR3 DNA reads TGTGCCAGCAGTACCCGGGACAGGGGTACCTACGAGCAGTACTTC. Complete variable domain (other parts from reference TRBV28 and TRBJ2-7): DVKVTQSSRYLVKRTGEKVFLECVQDMDHENMFWYRQDPGLGLRLIYFSYDVKMKEKGDIPEGYSVSREKKERFSLILESASTNQTSMYLCASSTRDRGTYEQYFGPGTRLTVT.

CDR3 DNA: TGTGCCAGCAGCCCACCAGCATACGAGCAGTACTTC. Its protein is CASSPPAYEQYF. This rearrangement joins TRBV7-9 to TRBJ2-7; D is unclear. With 5 bases removed from V and 4 bases from J, the gap between germline ends came to 9 bases. Germline V gene data show CDR1 as SEHNR and CDR2 as FQNEAQ (reference sequence). The CDR3 covers 12 residues.

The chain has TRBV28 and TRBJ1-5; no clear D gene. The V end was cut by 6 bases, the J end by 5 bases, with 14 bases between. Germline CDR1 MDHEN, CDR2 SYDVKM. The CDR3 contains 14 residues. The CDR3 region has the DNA TGTGCCAGCAGCTACGGTCCCGGTCATCAGCCCCAGCATTTT. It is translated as CASSYGPGHQPQHF.

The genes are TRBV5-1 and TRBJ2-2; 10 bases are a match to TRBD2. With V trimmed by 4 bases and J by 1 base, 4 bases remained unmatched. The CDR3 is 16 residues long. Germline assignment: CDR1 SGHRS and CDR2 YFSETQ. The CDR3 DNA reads TGCGCCAGCAGCCTCTGGACTAGCGGGAACACCGGGGAGCTGTTTTTT. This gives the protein CASSLWTSGNTGELFF.

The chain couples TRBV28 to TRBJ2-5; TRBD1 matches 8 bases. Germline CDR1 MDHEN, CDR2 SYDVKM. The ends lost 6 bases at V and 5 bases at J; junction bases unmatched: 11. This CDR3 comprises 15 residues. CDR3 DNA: TGTGCCAGCAGCCGGACAGGGTTGGAGCGGGAGACCCAGTACTTC. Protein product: CASSRTGLERETQYF.

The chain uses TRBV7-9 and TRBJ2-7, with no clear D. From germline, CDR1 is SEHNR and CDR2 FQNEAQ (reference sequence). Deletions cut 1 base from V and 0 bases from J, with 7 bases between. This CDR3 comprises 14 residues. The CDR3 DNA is TGTGCCAGCAGCTTAGAACGTGGCTCCTACGAGCAGTACTTC. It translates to CASSLERGSYEQYF.

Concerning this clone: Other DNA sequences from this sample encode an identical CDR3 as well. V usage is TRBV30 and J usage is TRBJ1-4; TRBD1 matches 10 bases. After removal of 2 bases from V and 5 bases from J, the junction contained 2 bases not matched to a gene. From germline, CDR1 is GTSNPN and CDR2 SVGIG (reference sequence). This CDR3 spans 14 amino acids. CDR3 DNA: TGTGCCTGGAGTAGGACAGGGGGGAATGAAAAACTGTTTTTT. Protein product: CAWSRTGGNEKLFF.

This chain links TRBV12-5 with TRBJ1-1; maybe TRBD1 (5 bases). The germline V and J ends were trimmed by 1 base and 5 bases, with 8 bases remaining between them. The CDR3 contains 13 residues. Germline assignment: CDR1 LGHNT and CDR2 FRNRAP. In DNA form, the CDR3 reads TGTGCTAGTGGTTTGGGAGGGACGACTGAAGCTTTCTTT. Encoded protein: CASGLGGTTEAFF.

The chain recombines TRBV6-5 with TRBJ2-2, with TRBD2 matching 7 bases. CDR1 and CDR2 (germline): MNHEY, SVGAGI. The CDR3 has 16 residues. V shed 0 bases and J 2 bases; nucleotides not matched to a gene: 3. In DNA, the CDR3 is TGTGCCAGCAGTTACTCGGCTAGCGGAAACACCGGGGAGCTGTTTTTT. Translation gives CASSYSASGNTGELFF.

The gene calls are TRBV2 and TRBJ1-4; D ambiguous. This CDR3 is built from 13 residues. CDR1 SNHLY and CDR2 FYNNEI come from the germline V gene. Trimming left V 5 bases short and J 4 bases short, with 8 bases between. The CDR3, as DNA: TGTGCCAGCAGTTGGGCGATTAATGAAAAACTGTTTTTT. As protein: CASSWAINEKLFF.

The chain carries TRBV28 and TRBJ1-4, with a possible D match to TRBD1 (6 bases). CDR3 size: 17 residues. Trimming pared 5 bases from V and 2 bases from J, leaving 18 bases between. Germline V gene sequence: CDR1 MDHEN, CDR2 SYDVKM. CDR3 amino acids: CASSPNRDRRTNEKLFF. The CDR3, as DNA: TGTGCCAGCAGTCCGAACCGTGACAGGCGTACTAATGAAAAACTGTTTTTT.

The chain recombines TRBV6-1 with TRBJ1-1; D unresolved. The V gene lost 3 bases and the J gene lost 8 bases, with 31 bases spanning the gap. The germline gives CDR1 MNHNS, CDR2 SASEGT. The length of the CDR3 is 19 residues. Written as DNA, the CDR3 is TGTGCCAGCAGTGATTTAAATTTGTACCGGACTGTCGGGAGAGGGGAAGCTTTCTTT. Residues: CASSDLNLYRTVGRGEAFF.

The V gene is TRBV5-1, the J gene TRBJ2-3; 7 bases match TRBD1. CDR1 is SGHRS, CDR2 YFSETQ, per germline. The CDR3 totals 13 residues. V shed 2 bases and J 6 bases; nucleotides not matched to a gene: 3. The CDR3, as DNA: TGCGCCAGCAGCTTAAACAGGGGTGATACGCAGTATTTT. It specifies CASSLNRGDTQYF.